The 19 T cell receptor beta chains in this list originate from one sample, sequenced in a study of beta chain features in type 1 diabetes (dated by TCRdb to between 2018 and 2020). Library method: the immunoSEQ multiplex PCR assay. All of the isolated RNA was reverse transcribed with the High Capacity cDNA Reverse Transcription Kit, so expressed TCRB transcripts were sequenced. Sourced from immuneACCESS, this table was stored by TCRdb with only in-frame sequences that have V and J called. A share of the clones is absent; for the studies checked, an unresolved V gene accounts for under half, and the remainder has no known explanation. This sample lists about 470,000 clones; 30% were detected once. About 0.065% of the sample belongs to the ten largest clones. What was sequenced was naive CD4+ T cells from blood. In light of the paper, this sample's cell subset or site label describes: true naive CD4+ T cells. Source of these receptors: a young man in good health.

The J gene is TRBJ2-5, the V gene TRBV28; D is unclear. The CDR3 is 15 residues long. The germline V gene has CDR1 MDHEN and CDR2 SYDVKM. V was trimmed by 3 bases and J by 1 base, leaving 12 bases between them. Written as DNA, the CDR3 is TGTGCCAGCAGTTTTGGCGGTAAACCCCAAGAGACCCAGTACTTC. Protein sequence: CASSFGGKPQETQYF.

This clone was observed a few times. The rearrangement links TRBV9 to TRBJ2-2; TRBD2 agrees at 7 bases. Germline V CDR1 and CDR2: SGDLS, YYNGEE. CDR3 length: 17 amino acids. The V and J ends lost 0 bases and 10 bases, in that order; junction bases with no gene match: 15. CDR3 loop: CASSVVRASGLKEELFF. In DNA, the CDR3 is TGTGCCAGCAGCGTAGTGAGGGCTAGCGGCCTTAAGGAGGAGCTGTTTTTT. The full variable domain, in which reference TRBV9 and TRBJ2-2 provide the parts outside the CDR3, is DSGVTQTPKHLITATGQRVTLRCSPRSGDLSVYWYQQSLDQGLQFLIQYYNGEERAKGNILERFSAQQFPDLHSELNLSSLELGDSALYFCASSVVRASGLKEELFFGEGSRLTVL.

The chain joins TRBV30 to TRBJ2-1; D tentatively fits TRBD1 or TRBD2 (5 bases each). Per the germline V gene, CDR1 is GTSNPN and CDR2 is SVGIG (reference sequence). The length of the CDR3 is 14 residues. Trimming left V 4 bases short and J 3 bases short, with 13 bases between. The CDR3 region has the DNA TGTGCCTGGACTGGGACGGCCCTCTACAATGAGCAGTTCTTC. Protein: CAWTGTALYNEQFF.

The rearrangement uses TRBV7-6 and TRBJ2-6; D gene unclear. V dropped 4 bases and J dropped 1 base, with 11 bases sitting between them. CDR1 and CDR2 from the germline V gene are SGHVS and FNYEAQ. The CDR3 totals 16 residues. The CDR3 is CASSSFRSSGANVLTF. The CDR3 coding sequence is TGTGCCAGCAGCTCATTCCGGAGTTCTGGGGCCAACGTCCTGACTTTC.

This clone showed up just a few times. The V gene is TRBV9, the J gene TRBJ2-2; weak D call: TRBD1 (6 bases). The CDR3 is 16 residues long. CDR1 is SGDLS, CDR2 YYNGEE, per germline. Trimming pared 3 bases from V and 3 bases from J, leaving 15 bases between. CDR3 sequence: CASSAHYRVDTGELFF. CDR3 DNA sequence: TGTGCCAGCAGCGCCCATTACAGGGTTGACACCGGGGAGCTGTTTTTT.

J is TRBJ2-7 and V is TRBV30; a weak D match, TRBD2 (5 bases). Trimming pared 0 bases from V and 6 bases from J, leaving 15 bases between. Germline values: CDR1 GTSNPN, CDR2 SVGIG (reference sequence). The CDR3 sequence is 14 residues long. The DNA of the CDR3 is TGTGCCTGGAGTGTACGAGAGGGCCCCTTCGAGCAGTACTTC. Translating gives CAWSVREGPFEQYF.

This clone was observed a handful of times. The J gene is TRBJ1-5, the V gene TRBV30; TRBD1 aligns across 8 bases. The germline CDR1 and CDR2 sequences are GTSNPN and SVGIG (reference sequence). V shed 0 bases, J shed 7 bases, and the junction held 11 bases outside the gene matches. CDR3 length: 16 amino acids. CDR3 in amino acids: CAWSVMAGGLQQPQHF. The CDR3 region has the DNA TGTGCCTGGAGTGTAATGGCAGGGGGCTTACAGCAGCCCCAGCATTTT.

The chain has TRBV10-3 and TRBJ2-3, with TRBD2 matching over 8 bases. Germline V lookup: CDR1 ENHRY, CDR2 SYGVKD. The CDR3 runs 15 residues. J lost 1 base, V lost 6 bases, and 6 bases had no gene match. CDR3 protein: CAIRAVAGRTDTQYF. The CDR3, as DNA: TGTGCCATCAGAGCCGTAGCGGGGCGCACAGATACGCAGTATTTT.

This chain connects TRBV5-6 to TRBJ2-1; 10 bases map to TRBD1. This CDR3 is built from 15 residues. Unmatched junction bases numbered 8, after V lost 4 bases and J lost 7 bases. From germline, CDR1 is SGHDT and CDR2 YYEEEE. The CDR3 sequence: CASSPGTGALNEQFF. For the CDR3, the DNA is TGTGCCAGCAGCCCCGGGACAGGGGCATTGAATGAGCAGTTCTTC.

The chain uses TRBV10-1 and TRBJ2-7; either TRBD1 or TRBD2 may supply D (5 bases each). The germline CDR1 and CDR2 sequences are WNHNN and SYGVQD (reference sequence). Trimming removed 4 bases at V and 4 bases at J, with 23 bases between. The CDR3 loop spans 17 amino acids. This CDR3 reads CASSVGVSSGAGYEQYF. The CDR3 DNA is TGCGCCAGCAGTGTCGGAGTCTCGTCTGGGGCGGGTTACGAGCAGTACTTC.

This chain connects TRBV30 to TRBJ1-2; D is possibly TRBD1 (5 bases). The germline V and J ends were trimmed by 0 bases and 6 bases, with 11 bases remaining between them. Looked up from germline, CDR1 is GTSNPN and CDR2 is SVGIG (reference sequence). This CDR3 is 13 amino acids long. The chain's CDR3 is CAWSVLWGDGYTF. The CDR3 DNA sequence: TGTGCCTGGAGTGTACTGTGGGGGGATGGCTACACCTTC.

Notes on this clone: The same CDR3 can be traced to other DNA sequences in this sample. DNA for the CDR3: TGTGCCAGCTCCCCAGGGGAAGAGACCCAGTACTTC. Protein: CASSPGEETQYF. The rearrangement uses TRBV18 and TRBJ2-5; weak D call: TRBD1 (6 bases). Trimming removed 6 bases from V and 3 bases from J, with 8 bases in between. CDR3 size: 12 residues. The germline V gene has CDR1 KGHSH and CDR2 LQKENI.

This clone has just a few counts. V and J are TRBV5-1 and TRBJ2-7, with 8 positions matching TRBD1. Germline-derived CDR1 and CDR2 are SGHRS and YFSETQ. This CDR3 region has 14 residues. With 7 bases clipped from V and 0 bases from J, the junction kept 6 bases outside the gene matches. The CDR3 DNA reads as TGCGCCAGCCAAGCCCAGGGGGCCTCCTACGAGCAGTACTTC. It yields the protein CASQAQGASYEQYF.

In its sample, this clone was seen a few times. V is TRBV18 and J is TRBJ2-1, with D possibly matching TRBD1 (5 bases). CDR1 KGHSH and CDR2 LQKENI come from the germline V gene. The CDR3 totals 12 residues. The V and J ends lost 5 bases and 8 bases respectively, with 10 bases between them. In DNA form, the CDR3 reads TGTGCCAGCTCAACAGGATCGGATGAGCAGTTCTTC. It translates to CASSTGSDEQFF.

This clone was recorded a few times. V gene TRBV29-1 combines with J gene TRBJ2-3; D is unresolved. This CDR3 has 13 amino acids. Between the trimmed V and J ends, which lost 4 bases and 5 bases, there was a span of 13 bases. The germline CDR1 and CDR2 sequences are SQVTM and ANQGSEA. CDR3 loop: CSVALRLRDTQYF. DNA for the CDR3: TGCAGCGTTGCTCTTCGTCTCCGAGATACGCAGTATTTT.

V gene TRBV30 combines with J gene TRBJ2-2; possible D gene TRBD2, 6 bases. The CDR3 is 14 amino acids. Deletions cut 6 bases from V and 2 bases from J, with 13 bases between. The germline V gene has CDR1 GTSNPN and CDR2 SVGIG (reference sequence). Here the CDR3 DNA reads TGTGCCTGCCCGTGGGACTTCAACACCGGGGAGCTGTTTTTT. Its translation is CACPWDFNTGELFF. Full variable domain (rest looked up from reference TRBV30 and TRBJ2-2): SQTIHQWPATLVQPVGSPLSLECTVEGTSNPNLYWYRQAAGRGLQLLFYSVGIGQISSEVPQNLSASRPQDRQFILSSKKLLLSDSGFYLCACPWDFNTGELFFGEGSRLTVL.

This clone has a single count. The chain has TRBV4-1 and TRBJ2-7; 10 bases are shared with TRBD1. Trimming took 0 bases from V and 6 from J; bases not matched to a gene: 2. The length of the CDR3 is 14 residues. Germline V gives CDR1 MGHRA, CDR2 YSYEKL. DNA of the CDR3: TGCGCCAGCAGCCAAGAGGGACAGGGGATCGAGCAGTACTTC. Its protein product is CASSQEGQGIEQYF.

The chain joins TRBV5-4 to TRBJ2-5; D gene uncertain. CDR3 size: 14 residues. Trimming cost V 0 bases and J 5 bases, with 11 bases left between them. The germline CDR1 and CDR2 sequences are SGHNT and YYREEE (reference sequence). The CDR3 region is CASSLAGPRETQYF. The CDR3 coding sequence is TGTGCCAGCAGCTTGGCAGGACCGCGGGAGACCCAGTACTTC.

The CDR3 DNA follows: TGTGCCAGCAGCCCTAGGCCGCGGGAGTATGGCACAGATACGCAGTATTTT. Translation: CASSPRPREYGTDTQYF. The chain joins TRBV7-2 to TRBJ2-3; 7 bases line up with TRBD2. There are 17 residues in the CDR3. In germline, CDR1 is SGHTA, CDR2 FQGNSA. V shed 5 bases, J shed 1 base, and the junction held 12 bases outside the gene matches.